The 18 T cell receptor beta chains given below trace back to one sample, sequenced in a study of cytomegalovirus exposure and HLA in healthy donors. Primers: 60 Vbeta forward and 13 Jbeta reverse. The method was immunoSEQ multiplex PCR; TCRdb's version includes in-frame clones alone and lacks a portion of them. The sample holds about 72,000 clones. The sample consisted of PBMCs. These TCRs come from a woman between 40 and 55 years old in good health and CMV-seropositive.

V is TRBV28 and J is TRBJ2-1, with 7 bases matching TRBD2. Trimming cost V 3 bases and J 6 bases; bases outside gene matches: 5. Germline V lookup: CDR1 MDHEN, CDR2 SYDVKM. This CDR3 spans 14 amino acids. CDR3 loop: CASSLNGGTNEQFF. The CDR3 DNA sequence: TGTGCCAGCAGTTTGAACGGGGGGACCAATGAGCAGTTCTTC.

This chain links TRBV7-8 with TRBJ2-3; 11 bases agree with TRBD2. There are 17 residues in the CDR3. V trimming: 4 bases; J trimming: 5 bases; junction bases outside the gene matches: 11. Germline V gene sequence: CDR1 SGHVS, CDR2 FQNEAQ. DNA of the CDR3: TGTGCCAGCAGCTCCCCCTATAGCGGGAGGGCGGGAGATACGCAGTATTTT. It yields the protein CASSSPYSGRAGDTQYF.

This rearrangement joins TRBV30 to TRBJ1-1; D possibly corresponds to TRBD1 (6 bases). V was cut by 4 bases and J by 3 bases, with 18 bases left in between. The germline CDR1 and CDR2 sequences are GTSNPN and SVGIG (reference sequence). CDR3 length: 15 residues. In DNA form, the CDR3 reads TGTGCCTGGACCGCCCCGACAGGAGCCTACACTGAAGCTTTCTTT. It translates to CAWTAPTGAYTEAFF.

The J gene is TRBJ1-3, the V gene TRBV4-2; weak D call: TRBD1 (5 bases). The CDR3 sequence is 14 residues long. The germline V gene has CDR1 LGHNA and CDR2 YNFKEQ. Deletions cut 5 bases from V and 0 bases from J, with 8 bases between. The CDR3 region has the DNA TGTGCCAGCAGCGACAGTTACTCTGGAAACACCATATATTTT. It encodes CASSDSYSGNTIYF.

The DNA of the CDR3 is TGTGCCAGCAGCTTAAAACAGGGGGATCAGCCCCAGCATTTT. Amino acid sequence: CASSLKQGDQPQHF. The chain couples TRBV7-2 to TRBJ1-5, with 8 bases fitting TRBD1. CDR3 length: 14 residues. Germline CDR1 SGHTA, CDR2 FQGNSA. After removal of 2 bases from V and 5 bases from J, the junction contained 2 bases not matched to a gene.

This rearrangement joins TRBV9 to TRBJ2-5, with 7 bases identical to TRBD2. Trimming cost V 4 bases and J 3 bases; bases outside gene matches: 3. The CDR3 is made up of 13 amino acids. CDR1 is SGDLS and CDR2 is YYNGEE in the germline V gene. CDR3 in DNA: TGTGCCAGCAGCATCGCGGGGGAAGAGACCCAGTACTTC. The encoded protein is CASSIAGEETQYF.

V usage is TRBV5-4 and J usage is TRBJ2-2, with TRBD2 matching 7 bases. The CDR3 length is 16 residues. The ends lost 3 bases at V and 0 bases at J; junction bases unmatched: 5. Germline V gene sequence: CDR1 SGHNT, CDR2 YYREEE (reference sequence). The CDR3 spells CASSWGGTANTGELFF. Here the CDR3 DNA reads TGTGCCAGCAGCTGGGGAGGGACGGCGAACACCGGGGAGCTGTTTTTT.

The chain has TRBV18 and TRBJ1-1; D uncertain. The CDR3 covers 16 residues. V lost 3 bases to trimming and J lost 6 bases, with 20 bases between them. Germline V gene lookup returns CDR1 KGHSH and CDR2 LQKENI. For the CDR3, the DNA is TGTGCCAGCTCACCCGAATCGGTGTTATCGAGGGCTGAAGCTTTCTTT. Its protein is CASSPESVLSRAEAFF. The complete variable domain, with remaining parts taken from reference TRBV18 and TRBJ1-1, reads NAGVMQNPRHLVRRRGQEARLRCSPMKGHSHVYWYRQLPEEGLKFMVYLQKENIIDESGMPKERFSAEFPKEGPSILRIQQVVRGDSAAYFCASSPESVLSRAEAFFGQGTRLTVV.

The CDR3 here is CASSQDLPVPKELFF. The CDR3, as DNA: TGTGCCAGCAGCCAAGATCTGCCAGTCCCCAAGGAGCTGTTTTTT. This sequence joins TRBV14 and TRBJ2-2; D unclear. In germline, CDR1 is SGHDN, CDR2 FVKESK. Trimming removed 0 bases from V and 10 bases from J, with 15 bases in between. This CDR3 spans 15 amino acids.

The chain employs TRBV7-3 and TRBJ1-2, with 7 bases aligning to TRBD1. CDR3 length: 15 residues. Germline loops: CDR1 SGHTA, CDR2 FQGTGA. V trimming: 6 bases; J trimming: 2 bases; junction bases outside the gene matches: 9. CDR3 region: CASSSMVGQNYGYTF. Here the CDR3 DNA reads TGTGCCAGCAGTTCTATGGTGGGACAGAACTATGGCTACACCTTC.

The rearrangement uses TRBV27 and TRBJ2-5; 7 nucleotides match TRBD1. The last part of the DNA fits TRBJ2-7 better; the J call may be wrong. Germline V lookup: CDR1 MNHEY, CDR2 SMNVEV (reference sequence). This CDR3 comprises 17 residues. CDR3 residues: CASRPFPPGQTSYEQYF. The CDR3 bases are TGTGCCAGCAGACCTTTCCCGCCGGGACAGACGTCCTACGAGCAGTACTTC.

The chain has TRBV27 and TRBJ2-7, with 7 bases lining up with TRBD1. Germline CDR1 MNHEY, CDR2 SMNVEV (reference sequence). There are 14 residues in the CDR3. Trimming took 5 bases from V and 2 from J; bases not matched to a gene: 6. CDR3 sequence reads: CASSLTGSTYEQYF. The CDR3 DNA reads TGTGCCAGCAGTCTGACAGGGTCTACCTACGAGCAGTACTTC.

The rearrangement links TRBV9 to TRBJ2-5, with D perhaps TRBD1 (6 bases). Germline V lookup: CDR1 SGDLS, CDR2 YYNGEE. CDR3 size: 15 residues. With 0 bases removed from V and 3 bases from J, the gap between germline ends came to 12 bases. CDR3 sequence: CASSVDGTREETQYF. As DNA, the CDR3 is TGTGCCAGCAGCGTAGACGGGACACGAGAAGAGACCCAGTACTTC.

This chain connects TRBV28 to TRBJ1-2; D possibly corresponds to TRBD1 (5 bases). The CDR3 is 13 amino acids. V lost 3 bases and J lost 8, with 13 bases in between. In germline, CDR1 is MDHEN, CDR2 SYDVKM. The CDR3 coding sequence is TGTGCCAGCAGTTTGGGTCAGGGTGTGGGCTACACCTTC. Residues: CASSLGQGVGYTF.

The chain has TRBV7-9 and TRBJ2-5; D ambiguous. CDR1 is SEHNR, CDR2 FQNEAQ, per germline (reference sequence). V shed 7 bases and J shed 7 bases, with 13 bases lying between them. There are 12 residues in the CDR3. CDR3 sequence (DNA): TGTGCCAGCAAGTTAGAATCGGGGACCCAGTACTTC. As protein: CASKLESGTQYF.

With regard to this clone: This sample includes further DNA sequences coding for the same CDR3. The chain uses TRBV6-4 and TRBJ2-5; TRBD1 matches 12 bases. Germline loops: CDR1 MRHNA, CDR2 SNTAGT. CDR3 length: 14 residues. V shed 3 bases and J 4 bases; nucleotides not matched to a gene: 0. The CDR3 sequence: CASSEGQGAETQYF. The CDR3 DNA reads as TGTGCCAGCAGTGAGGGACAGGGGGCAGAGACCCAGTACTTC.

V and J are TRBV5-4 and TRBJ1-1, with TRBD1 matching 7 bases. From germline, CDR1 is SGHNT and CDR2 YYREEE (reference sequence). Unmatched junction bases numbered 3, after V lost 6 bases and J lost 1 base. The CDR3 covers 13 residues. CDR3 sequence (DNA): TGTGCCAGCAACCGACAGGGGAACACTGAAGCTTTCTTT. Its protein is CASNRQGNTEAFF.

This rearrangement joins TRBV9 to TRBJ2-5, with D hard to call. Germline-derived CDR1 and CDR2 are SGDLS and YYNGEE. There are 14 residues in the CDR3. The V end lost 0 bases, the J end lost 0 bases, and 6 bases lay between the germline ends. In DNA, the CDR3 is TGTGCCAGCAGCGTAGGACACCACCAAGAGACCCAGTACTTC. Translated, it gives CASSVGHHQETQYF. Together with reference TRBV9 and TRBJ2-5, the CDR3 gives the full variable domain: DSGVTQTPKHLITATGQRVTLRCSPRSGDLSVYWYQQSLDQGLQFLIQYYNGEERAKGNILERFSAQQFPDLHSELNLSSLELGDSALYFCASSVGHHQETQYFGPGTRLLVL.